This T cell receptor (beta chain) was retrieved from a study of radiotherapy plus CTLA-4 blockade in lung cancer. Findings of the study overall: Blood TCR clones of tumor origin expanded after radiotherapy plus ipilimumab.

The CDR3 has 15 residues. Germline V gives CDR1 SGDLS, CDR2 YYNGEE. Trimming took 2 bases from V and 6 from J, leaving 14 bases between them. Details on this clone: The antigen is not known.

Repertoires were generated with immunoSEQ multiplex PCR, while TCRdb's copy carries only in-frame clones and drops some. The sample holds 70,000 to 90,000 clones, about 79% seen once. Sequencing used peripheral blood, obtained from a patient treated with radiotherapy plus ipilimumab. The V call is TRBV9, the J call TRBJ2-2; possibly TRBD2 for D (7 bases). The receptor's source is a human donor with non-small cell lung cancer whose response to radiotherapy plus ipilimumab could not be evaluated. Some clones in this sample may be carry-over from other donors' samples. CDR3 sequence (DNA): TGTGCCAGCAGCGTTGGGGGGGCGTACGCCGGGGAGCTGTTTTTT. This codes for CASSVGGAYAGELFF.